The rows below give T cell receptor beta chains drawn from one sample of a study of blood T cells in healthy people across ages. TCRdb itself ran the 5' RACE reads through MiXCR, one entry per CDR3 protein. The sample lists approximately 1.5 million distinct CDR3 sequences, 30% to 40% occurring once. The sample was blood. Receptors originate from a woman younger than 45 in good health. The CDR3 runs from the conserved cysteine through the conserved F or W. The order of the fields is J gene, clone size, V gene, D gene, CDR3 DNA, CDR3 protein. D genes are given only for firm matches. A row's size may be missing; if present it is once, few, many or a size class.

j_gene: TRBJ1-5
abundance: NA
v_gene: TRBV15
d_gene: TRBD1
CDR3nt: TGTGCCACCAGCAGAGTCCGTCCCGCGACAGGGCCTAATCAGCCCCGGCATTTT
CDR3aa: CATSRVRPATGPNQPRHF

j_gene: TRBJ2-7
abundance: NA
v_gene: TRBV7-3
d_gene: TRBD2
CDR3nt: TGTGCCAGCAGCTTAGTCCGGACTAGCGGGAATCGTACCTACGAGCAGTACTTC
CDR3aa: CASSLVRTSGNRTYEQYF

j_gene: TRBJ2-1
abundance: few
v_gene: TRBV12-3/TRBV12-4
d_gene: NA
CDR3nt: TGTGCCAGCAGTGTCTCAGGGATCCTCGGAAACAATGAGCAGTTCTTC
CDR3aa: CASSVSGILGNNEQFF

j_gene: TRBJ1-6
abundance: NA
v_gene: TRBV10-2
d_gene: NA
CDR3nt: TGCGCCAGCAGGGAAACAGCTTACAGGAGAATCGATTCACCCCTCCACTTT
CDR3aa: CASRETAYRRIDSPLHF

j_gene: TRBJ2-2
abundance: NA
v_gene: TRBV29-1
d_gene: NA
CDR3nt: TGCAGCGTGCCGGACACAAGACCGAACACCGGGGGGCTGTTTTTT
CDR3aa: CSVPDTRPNTGGLFF

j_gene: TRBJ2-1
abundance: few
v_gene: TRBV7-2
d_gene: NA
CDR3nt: TGTGCCAGCAGCTTAGTCTCCGCCTCCAATGAGCAGTTCTTC
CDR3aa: CASSLVSASNEQFF

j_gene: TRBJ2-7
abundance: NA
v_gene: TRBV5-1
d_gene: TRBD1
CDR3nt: TGCGCCAGCAGCTTGGGGGGTCGAGGGGGCAGGAACGAGCAGTACTTC
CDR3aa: CASSLGGRGGRNEQYF

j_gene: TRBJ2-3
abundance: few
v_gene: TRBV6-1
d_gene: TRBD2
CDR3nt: TGTGCCAGCAGGGGAAGACTAGCGGGTACTAGCACAGATACGCAGTATTTT
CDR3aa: CASRGRLAGTSTDTQYF

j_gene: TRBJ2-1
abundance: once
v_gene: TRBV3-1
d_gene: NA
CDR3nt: TGTGCCAGCAGCCAAGAATCGGGCTACAATGAGCAGTTCTTC
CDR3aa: CASSQESGYNEQFF

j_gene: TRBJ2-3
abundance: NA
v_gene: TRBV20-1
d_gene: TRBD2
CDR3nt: TGCAGTGCTAGGTCAAAAAGACTAGCGGGAGGGGTCCCAGATACGCAGTATTTT
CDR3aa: CSARSKRLAGGVPDTQYF

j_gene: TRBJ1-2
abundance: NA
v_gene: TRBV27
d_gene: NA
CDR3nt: TGTGCCAGCAGTTTATCTGTCGGCAGTCTCTATGGCTACACCTTC
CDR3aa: CASSLSVGSLYGYTF